Shown below are 30 T cell receptor beta chains from a single sample sequenced in a study of Graves' ophthalmopathy and Graves' hyperthyroidism. Amplified material comprised TCR beta CDR3 regions derived from RNA transcripts. An initial RT-PCR round employing HTBI primers preceded a second-round multiplex PCR. TCRdb reprocessed the multiplex PCR reads with MiXCR, giving one entry per CDR3 protein. The profile covers around 1,000,000 distinct CDR3 sequences, with about 36% appearing a single time and around 10% taken by the ten largest. Input material: peripheral blood or thyroid tissue (not recorded which). Every receptor here comes from an adult man with Graves' hyperthyroidism.

V gene TRBV29-1 combines with J gene TRBJ1-2, with 11 bases matching TRBD1. Germline V gene sequence: CDR1 SQVTM, CDR2 ANQGSEA. Losses at the gene ends were 3 bases for V and 4 bases for J; bases not matched to a gene: 4. The CDR3 totals 14 residues. CDR3 sequence reads: CSVEGGTGGYGYTF. In DNA, the CDR3 is TGCAGCGTTGAGGGCGGGACAGGGGGCTATGGCTACACCTTC.

This rearrangement joins TRBV7-9 to TRBJ2-7, with D unresolved. The CDR3 extends over 15 amino acids. Germline CDR1 SEHNR, CDR2 FQNEAQ (reference sequence). Trimming took off 6 bases at V and 2 bases at J, with 17 bases between the two ends. CDR3 loop: CASSPDPEIAYEQYF. CDR3 in DNA: TGTGCCAGCAGTCCGGACCCGGAAATAGCCTACGAGCAGTACTTC.

This clonotype was counted a few times. The chain employs TRBV10-3 and TRBJ2-2; D is unclear. The CDR3 has 14 amino acids. Germline V CDR1 and CDR2: ENHRY, SYGVKD. The germline V and J ends were trimmed by 6 bases and 0 bases, with 8 bases remaining between them. The CDR3 region is CAISRRPNTGELFF. The CDR3 coding sequence is TGTGCCATCAGCCGCCGCCCGAACACCGGGGAGCTGTTTTTT.

V and J are TRBV6-1 and TRBJ2-7; 8 nucleotides match TRBD1. Germline loops: CDR1 MNHNS, CDR2 SASEGT. Unmatched junction bases numbered 6, after V lost 8 bases and J lost 3 bases. The CDR3 runs to 13 residues. The CDR3 DNA reads as TGTGCCAGCTACCCAACAGGGGGCTACGAGCAGTACTTC. It specifies CASYPTGGYEQYF.

This clonotype was seen a single time. This may be a read error: a much more frequent sequence differs by one nucleotide. The chain links TRBV7-3 to TRBJ1-2, with 8 bases identical to TRBD1. The CDR3 has 16 amino acids. CDR1 and CDR2 (germline): SGHTA, FQGTGA. CDR3 nucleotide sequence: TGTGCCAGCAGCCAAGAATTTAGGACAGGGACGTCGGGCTACGCCTTC. It is translated as CASSQEFRTGTSGYAF.

The chain joins TRBV11-2 to TRBJ1-2, with 7 bases fitting TRBD1. V shed 0 bases and J 2 bases; nucleotides not matched to a gene: 3. Per germline, CDR1 SGHAT and CDR2 FQNNGV. The CDR3 runs to 15 residues. The CDR3 DNA reads TGTGCCAGCAGCTTAGAAGGGACAGCGAACTATGGCTACACCTTC. Translation: CASSLEGTANYGYTF.

The chain is built from TRBV24-1 and TRBJ2-5; the D gene could be TRBD1 or TRBD2 (6 bases each). CDR1 is KGHDR and CDR2 is SFDVKD in the germline V gene. V dropped 3 bases and J dropped 5 bases, with 15 bases sitting between them. The CDR3 sequence is 15 residues long. CDR3 DNA: TGTGCCACCAGTGATATCGGGGGCTTTGGCGAGACCCAGTACTTC. As protein: CATSDIGGFGETQYF.

This rearrangement joins TRBV12-3 or TRBV12-4 to TRBJ1-5, with 7 positions matching TRBD1. The CDR3 runs to 17 residues. With 7 bases clipped from V and 4 bases from J, the junction kept 16 bases outside the gene matches. CDR3 in DNA: TGTGCCAGCACTGAAGGAAGGGGGCCCTCCACAAATCAGCCCCAGCATTTT. Translating gives CASTEGRGPSTNQPQHF.

This clonotype has more than one count but fewer than ten. This chain connects TRBV25-1 to TRBJ2-7; D not resolved. Germline V CDR1 and CDR2: MGHDK, SYGVNS. The CDR3 is 14 amino acids. V was cut by 8 bases and J by 1 base, with 15 bases left in between. The CDR3, as DNA: TGTGCCAGCGTTGGATCGCGACATTCCTACGAGCAGTACTTC. Translating it yields CASVGSRHSYEQYF.

This clonotype was observed many times. The CDR3, as DNA: TGTGCCAGCAGCCGGACAGGAAGCGGTCATCAGCCCCAGCATTTT. It is translated as CASSRTGSGHQPQHF. The gene calls are TRBV27 and TRBJ1-5, with TRBD1 identical over 7 bases. With 6 bases clipped from V and 5 bases from J, the junction kept 10 bases outside the gene matches. This CDR3 is built from 15 residues. CDR1 is MNHEY, CDR2 SMNVEV, per germline (reference sequence).

CDR3 DNA sequence: TGTGCCAGCAGCCAAAAGGGACTAGCGGGGAAGAATGAGCAGTACTTC. Amino acids: CASSQKGLAGKNEQYF. The gene calls are TRBV4-2 and TRBJ2-7; 13 nucleotides agree with TRBD2. The junction had 8 bases not matched to a gene; V was cut back by 2 bases and J by 7 bases. Germline loops: CDR1 LGHNA, CDR2 YNFKEQ. The CDR3 has 16 amino acids.

Worth noting for this clonotype: The junction departs from the called germline gene at one end, perhaps through a read error. The chain uses TRBV12-3 or TRBV12-4 and TRBJ1-1; D is perhaps TRBD1 (5 bases). The CDR3 runs 16 residues. The CDR3 sequence is CASSSTALPRGTETFF. Here the CDR3 DNA reads TGTGCCAGCAGTTCCACCGCTCTCCCTAGGGGAACTGAAACTTTCTTT.

The chain has TRBV5-1 and TRBJ2-5, with 8 bases fitting TRBD1. CDR3 length: 16 amino acids. V lost 1 base, J lost 2 bases, and 7 bases stayed unmatched. CDR1 and CDR2 (germline): SGHRS, YFSETQ. The DNA of the CDR3 is TGCGCCAGCAGCTTGAGGGCGACAGGGGATCAAGAGACCCAGTACTTC. It encodes CASSLRATGDQETQYF.

This rearrangement joins TRBV25-1 to TRBJ1-2; tentatively, D is TRBD1 (5 bases). V lost 9 bases, J lost 8 bases, and 16 bases lay in between. Germline V gives CDR1 MGHDK, CDR2 SYGVNS. This CDR3 is 12 amino acids long. CDR3 sequence: CARQRAGGGYTF. The CDR3 bases are TGTGCCAGGCAGAGGGCTGGGGGAGGCTACACCTTC.

For the CDR3, the DNA is TGTGCCAGCAGCGGGACAGGGGGATTGAATCAGCCCCAGCATTTT. Translation: CASSGTGGLNQPQHF. This chain joins TRBV7-9 and TRBJ1-5; 11 bases match TRBD1. In germline, CDR1 is SEHNR, CDR2 FQNEAQ (reference sequence). J gave up 4 bases and V 5 bases, and 4 bases lay outside the gene matches. This CDR3 contains 15 residues.

This clonotype was recorded many times. This rearrangement joins TRBV7-2 to TRBJ2-7; D tentatively fits TRBD1 or TRBD2 (5 bases each). The germline V and J ends were trimmed by 5 bases and 4 bases, with 27 bases remaining between them. The CDR3 sequence is 18 residues long. Germline lookup yields CDR1 SGHTA and CDR2 FQGNSA. CDR3 region: CASSAPLRGPDGGYEQYF. CDR3 in DNA: TGTGCCAGCAGCGCTCCACTCCGGGGCCCCGACGGTGGGTACGAGCAGTACTTC.

This clonotype was seen a few times. J is TRBJ1-1 and V is TRBV6-5; TRBD1 might be the D (5 bases). The CDR3 has 15 amino acids. Germline V CDR1 and CDR2: MNHEY, SVGAGI. V shed 0 bases and J shed 1 base, with 9 bases lying between them. The CDR3 DNA is TGTGCCAGCAGTTACTCCTCGGGGGGGAACACTGAAGCTTTCTTT. Translating it yields CASSYSSGGNTEAFF.

CDR3 loop: CASSSGGASPLHF. The CDR3 DNA reads TGTGCCAGCAGCTCAGGGGGCGCTTCACCCCTCCACTTT. This chain uses TRBV5-4 with TRBJ1-6, with TRBD1 identical over 8 bases. Trimming at V came to 3 bases and at J to 9 bases, leaving 2 bases not matched to a gene. The germline V gene encodes CDR1 SGHNT and CDR2 YYREEE (reference sequence). This CDR3 spans 13 amino acids.

This clonotype was seen more than once but under ten times. This rearrangement joins TRBV7-6 to TRBJ2-7; 8 positions match TRBD2. J gave up 0 bases and V 7 bases, and 20 bases lay outside the gene matches. The CDR3 length is 19 residues. Germline lookup yields CDR1 SGHVS and CDR2 FNYEAQ. This CDR3 is CASIPLPFPGLGSSYEQYF. CDR3 sequence (DNA): TGTGCCAGCATCCCTCTACCCTTCCCGGGACTAGGGAGCTCCTACGAGCAGTACTTC.

This chain joins TRBV25-1 and TRBJ2-7; D possibly matches TRBD1 or TRBD2 (8 bases each). CDR1 and CDR2 from the germline V gene are MGHDK and SYGVNS. The V end was cut by 7 bases, the J end by 2 bases, with 18 bases between. This CDR3 has 15 residues. CDR3 bases: TGTGCCAGCACTTATAGCGGGACAGGCACCTACGAGCAGTACTTC. Amino acid sequence: CASTYSGTGTYEQYF.

This clonotype was seen ten or more times. J is TRBJ2-7 and V is TRBV7-7; 10 positions match TRBD2. Germline CDR1 SSHAT, CDR2 FNYEAQ (reference sequence). V gave up 2 bases and J gave up 5 bases; unmatched junction bases: 0. This CDR3 has 13 residues. The CDR3 sequence is CASSLSGGDEQYF. As DNA, the CDR3 is TGTGCCAGCAGCTTAAGCGGGGGGGACGAGCAGTACTTC.

The chain combines TRBV24-1 with TRBJ1-3; D unclear. The CDR3 is 15 residues long. Germline values: CDR1 KGHDR, CDR2 SFDVKD. Trimming took off 2 bases at V and 0 bases at J, with 7 bases between the two ends. This CDR3 reads CATSDSASSGNTIYF. Written as DNA, the CDR3 is TGTGCCACCAGTGATTCCGCCAGCTCTGGAAACACCATATATTTT.

The chain employs TRBV2 and TRBJ2-2; D possibly corresponds to TRBD2 (6 bases). The germline gives CDR1 SNHLY, CDR2 FYNNEI. The length of the CDR3 is 16 residues. In nucleotides, the CDR3 is TGTGCTAGAATTTCGGCGGGAAGCGCGAACACCGGGGAGCTGTTTTTT. Translation gives CARISAGSANTGELFF.

The chain couples TRBV6-5 to TRBJ2-5; either TRBD1 or TRBD2 may supply D (6 bases each). Between the trimmed V and J ends, which lost 2 bases and 9 bases, there was a span of 19 bases. Germline V gives CDR1 MNHEY, CDR2 SVGAGI. This CDR3 region has 15 residues. CDR3: CASSYVKAPGAPQYF. DNA for the CDR3: TGTGCCAGCAGTTACGTTAAGGCTCCGGGGGCGCCCCAGTACTTC.

This clonotype was recorded many times. The germline gene is not matched at one end of the junction; a read error may be the cause. J is TRBJ2-2 and V is TRBV5-1, with D hard to call. The CDR3 runs to 13 residues. Germline V gene lookup returns CDR1 SGHRS and CDR2 YFSETQ. The CDR3 sequence: CASSLSGTGELFF. The CDR3 DNA reads as TGTGCCAGCAGCTTATCGGGCACCGGGGAGCTGTTTTTT. Complete variable domain (other parts from reference TRBV5-1 and TRBJ2-2): KAGVTQTPRYLIKTRGQQVTLSCSPISGHRSVSWYQQTPGQGLQFLFEYFSETQRNKGNFPGRFSGRQFSNSRSEMNVSTLELGDSALYLCASSLSGTGELFFGEGSRLTVL.

V gene TRBV10-2 combines with J gene TRBJ2-5; 8 bases fit TRBD2. This CDR3 region has 15 residues. CDR1 and CDR2 (germline): WSHSY, SAAADI. The trim removed 4 bases at V and 5 bases at J, leaving 9 bases unmatched. For the CDR3, the DNA is TGCGCCAGCAGTGGGCCAGCGGGAGTGGGCGAGACCCAGTACTTC. This sequence encodes CASSGPAGVGETQYF.

This clonotype turned up a few times. This sequence joins TRBV12-3 or TRBV12-4 and TRBJ2-7; 7 nucleotides align to TRBD1. This CDR3 has 15 amino acids. V shed 7 bases, J shed 2 bases, and the junction held 11 bases outside the gene matches. DNA of the CDR3: TGTGCCAGCACCGAGGACAGGCGGGCTACCTACGAGCAGTACTTC. Amino acids: CASTEDRRATYEQYF.

This clonotype was seen a handful of times. The chain carries TRBV3-1 and TRBJ1-2; TRBD1 aligns across 9 bases. This CDR3 contains 15 residues. J was trimmed by 4 bases and V by 5 bases; bases with no gene match: 8. Germline V CDR1 and CDR2: LGHDT, YNNKEL (reference sequence). CDR3 sequence: CASSGYRGQGYGYTF. CDR3 nucleotide sequence: TGTGCCAGCAGCGGTTACCGGGGACAGGGCTATGGCTACACCTTC. Together with reference TRBV3-1 and TRBJ1-2, the CDR3 gives the full variable domain: DTAVSQTPKYLVTQMGNDKSIKCEQNLGHDTMYWYKQDSKKFLKIMFSYNNKELIINETVPNRFSPKSPDKAHLNLHINSLELGDSAVYFCASSGYRGQGYGYTFGSGTRLTVV.

V usage is TRBV10-2 and J usage is TRBJ2-2; 7 bases are shared with TRBD2. With 6 bases clipped from V and 5 bases from J, the junction kept 9 bases outside the gene matches. Germline V CDR1 and CDR2: WSHSY, SAAADI. This CDR3 comprises 15 residues. CDR3 region: CASRTAGDGTGELFF. The CDR3 nucleotides are TGCGCCAGCAGGACGGCGGGAGACGGAACCGGGGAGCTGTTTTTT.

The sample holds one count of this clonotype. The rearrangement joins TRBV15 to TRBJ1-4; tentatively, D is TRBD1 (5 bases). The CDR3 spans 16 residues. CDR1 LNHNV and CDR2 YYDKDF come from the germline V gene (reference sequence). The V end lost 5 bases, the J end lost 0 bases, and 13 bases lay between the germline ends. CDR3 sequence (DNA): TGTGCCACCAGCCCCCCCGCGACAGCAACTAATGAAAAACTGTTTTTT. Translated: CATSPPATATNEKLFF.